One sample yielded the 8 T cell receptor beta chains listed below, sequenced in a study of identifying expanded T cells in peripheral blood. Only in-frame clones appear in the TCRdb table, and some are missing; sequencing was by immunoSEQ multiplex PCR. The repertoire holds roughly 120,000 clones, with roughly nine tenths as singletons. Sequencing was done on a sample of blood. These receptors all stem from a person aged 18 to 70 in good health.

CDR3 nucleotides: TGTGCCAGCAGTGGGTGGGGCGGTAAAAGCTCCTACGAGCAGTACTTC. Protein sequence: CASSGWGGKSSYEQYF. The genes are TRBV6-1 and TRBJ2-7; a weak D match, TRBD1 (5 bases). The V end was cut by 4 bases, the J end by 0 bases, with 16 bases between. The germline V gene has CDR1 MNHNS and CDR2 SASEGT. The CDR3 contains 16 residues.

The chain combines TRBV6-6 with TRBJ1-2, with 7 bases that match TRBD1. CDR3 length: 11 amino acids. The V gene end was trimmed by 4 bases and the J gene end by 12 bases; junction bases not matched to a gene: 5. Germline-derived CDR1 and CDR2 are MNHNY and SVGAGI (reference sequence). The CDR3 DNA reads TGTGCCAGCAGTTCGGGACAGAGGGACACCTTC. Translating it yields CASSSGQRDTF.

The chain couples TRBV7-6 to TRBJ2-7; 12 nucleotides match TRBD2. The CDR3 runs 15 residues. The V gene end was trimmed by 5 bases and the J gene end by 4 bases; junction bases not matched to a gene: 6. Per the germline V gene, CDR1 is SGHVS and CDR2 is FNYEAQ. The CDR3 DNA reads TGTGCCAGCAGCCACCCTAGCGGGGGGGGATACGAGCAGTACTTC. Its protein is CASSHPSGGGYEQYF. Drawing the rest from reference TRBV7-6 and TRBJ2-7, the complete variable domain is GAGVSQSPRYKVTKRGQDVALRCDPISGHVSLYWYRQALGQGPEFLTYFNYEAQQDKSGLPNDRFSAERPEGSISTLTIQRTEQRDSAMYRCASSHPSGGGYEQYFGPGTRLTVT.

The chain recombines TRBV7-2 with TRBJ1-3; TRBD1 matches at 7 bases. V trimming: 5 bases; J trimming: 4 bases; junction bases outside the gene matches: 8. The germline CDR1 and CDR2 sequences are SGHTA and FQGNSA. The CDR3 covers 15 residues. The CDR3 nucleotides read TGTGCCAGCAGCCACAAAGCGACAGGGGGAAACACCATATATTTT. Translation: CASSHKATGGNTIYF.

This chain joins TRBV5-1 and TRBJ1-5, with D uncertain. This CDR3 contains 15 residues. Germline lookup yields CDR1 SGHRS and CDR2 YFSETQ. V was shortened by 1 base and J by 7 bases, with 15 bases between the two germline ends. In DNA form, the CDR3 reads TGCGCCAGCAGCTTGACGGGGATTCTTGGGCAGCCCCAGCATTTT. It yields the protein CASSLTGILGQPQHF. The full variable domain, in which reference TRBV5-1 and TRBJ1-5 provide the parts outside the CDR3, is KAGVTQTPRYLIKTRGQQVTLSCSPISGHRSVSWYQQTPGQGLQFLFEYFSETQRNKGNFPGRFSGRQFSNSRSEMNVSTLELGDSALYLCASSLTGILGQPQHFGDGTRLSIL.

This sequence joins TRBV29-1 and TRBJ1-1; 9 nucleotides align to TRBD1. From germline, CDR1 is SQVTM and CDR2 ANQGSEA. The CDR3 is 15 amino acids. Trimming at V came to 4 bases and at J to 3 bases, leaving 9 bases not matched to a gene. This chain's CDR3 is CSVAGQGRVDTEAFF. The CDR3 coding sequence is TGCAGCGTTGCGGGACAGGGTAGGGTGGACACTGAAGCTTTCTTT.

CDR3 bases: TGTGCCACCCGACCTGAGATACCCAATGAGCAGTTCTTC. Translation gives CATRPEIPNEQFF. The chain uses TRBV6-5 and TRBJ2-1; no clear D. This CDR3 spans 13 amino acids. Germline CDR1 is MNHEY and CDR2 is SVGAGI. V was shortened by 10 bases and J by 6 bases, with 16 bases between the two germline ends.

The V gene is TRBV6-5, the J gene TRBJ2-2; tentative D call: TRBD2 (5 bases). This CDR3 is built from 16 residues. Per germline, CDR1 MNHEY and CDR2 SVGAGI. Trimming removed 4 bases at V and 2 bases at J, with 14 bases between. In DNA form, the CDR3 reads TGTGCCAGCAGTTTCCGGGGTAGGGAAAACACCGGGGAGCTGTTTTTT. Its translation is CASSFRGRENTGELFF.